This note documents a single T cell receptor beta chain sequence. The antigen remains unidentified. The record originates from a study of cytomegalovirus exposure and HLA in healthy donors. Looking at the study overall: Early on, a data release was issued that held roughly 80 million unique TCRs from HLA-typed donors. Findings and caveats of the study: Many donors carried some public TCRs, although rarity characterized most TCR sequences. HLA restriction was apparent for most CMV-associated TCR beta chains in a later analysis.

The germline CDR1 and CDR2 sequences are LGHNA and YSLEER. The ends were cut back, 4 bases at V and 3 bases at J, with 12 bases in the middle. CDR3 length: 14 amino acids. The PCR had 60 Vbeta and 13 Jbeta primers. Repertoires were generated with immunoSEQ multiplex PCR, while TCRdb's copy carries only in-frame clones and drops some. The sample holds about 160,000 clones; 80% are singletons and the top ten take over 0.95%. This TCR was sampled from a woman between 50 and 59 years old in good health and CMV-seronegative. Sequencing used PBMCs. The chain joins TRBV4-3 to TRBJ1-1, with D tentatively TRBD1 (6 bases). The CDR3 here is CASSRVPGDTEAFF. CDR3 nucleotide sequence: TGCGCCAGCAGCCGGGTCCCAGGGGACACTGAAGCTTTCTTT.